This T cell receptor (beta chain) was found in a study of cytomegalovirus exposure and HLA in healthy donors. As for this clone: Its antigen is unidentified.

Use of 60 Vbeta and 13 Jbeta primers characterized the PCR. TCRdb's table, derived via immunoSEQ multiplex PCR, lists solely in-frame clones and lacks some. The table has over 80,000 clones, nearly 80% seen once. Looked up from germline, CDR1 is SGHKS and CDR2 is YYEKEE (reference sequence). This CDR3 has 14 amino acids. Trimming shortened V by 0 bases and J by 5 bases, and 11 bases separated the two germline ends. Points from the study as a whole: The majority of TCR sequences were rare, yet some public TCRs appeared in many donors. Per published accounts, TCR beta sequences correctly predicted the HLA-A and HLA-B alleles of most subjects. A later analysis found most CMV-associated TCR beta chains apparently HLA-restricted. In a later analysis, HLA-C alleles had the fewest associated TCRs, DRB1 alleles the most.

The TCR originated in a woman aged 40-49 years in good health and CMV-seronegative. The rearrangement joins TRBV5-5 to TRBJ2-5; weak D call: TRBD2 (5 bases). The specimen was PBMCs. The CDR3 is CASSLAWRIETQYF. DNA for the CDR3: TGTGCCAGCAGCTTGGCCTGGAGGATCGAGACCCAGTACTTC.